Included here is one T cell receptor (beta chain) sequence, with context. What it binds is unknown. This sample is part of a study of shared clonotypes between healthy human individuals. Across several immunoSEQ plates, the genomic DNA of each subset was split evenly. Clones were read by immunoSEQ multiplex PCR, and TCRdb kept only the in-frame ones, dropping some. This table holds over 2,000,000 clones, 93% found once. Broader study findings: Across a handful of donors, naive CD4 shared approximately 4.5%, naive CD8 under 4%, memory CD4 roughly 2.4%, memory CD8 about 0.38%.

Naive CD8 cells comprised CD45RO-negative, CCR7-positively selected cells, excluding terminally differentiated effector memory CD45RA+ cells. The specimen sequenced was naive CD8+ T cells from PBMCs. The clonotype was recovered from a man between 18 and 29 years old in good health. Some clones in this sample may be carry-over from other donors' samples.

The CDR3 sequence: CASSLAPTSGNEQFF. In DNA, the CDR3 is TGTGCCAGCAGCTTAGCGCCCACTAGCGGCAATGAGCAGTTCTTC. This chain connects TRBV7-9 to TRBJ2-1; 8 positions match TRBD2. This CDR3 is built from 15 residues. Germline CDR1 is SEHNR and CDR2 is FQNEAQ (reference sequence). After removal of 0 bases from V and 6 bases from J, the junction contained 4 bases not matched to a gene.